The entry below describes one T cell receptor beta chain. Its antigen is as yet unknown. The entry originates in a study of blood T cells in healthy people across ages. A second PCR of roughly 7 to 11 cycles used a sample-barcoded 5' primer and a J-beta primer mix. TCRdb re-derived calls from the 5' RACE reads in MiXCR, one entry per CDR3 protein. The sample consists of around 2 million distinct CDR3 sequences, roughly 43% of them appearing once. Overall study results and limits: Compared with aged donors, long-lived donors showed fewer expanded clones, suggesting selection. Estimates of total diversity, which came from one million sequenced T cells, were considered to be underestimates.

V dropped 0 bases and J dropped 2 bases, with 11 bases sitting between them. The CDR3 is 15 amino acids. CDR1 MGHRA and CDR2 YSYEKL come from the germline V gene. This chain connects TRBV4-1 to TRBJ2-7; D is unclear. The sample comprised blood. The sequence was obtained from a human donor in good health. The CDR3 DNA follows: TGCGCCAGCAGCCAAGAAGTGACCAGTGCCTACGAGCAGTACTTC. Protein: CASSQEVTSAYEQYF.